Shown below are 7 T cell receptor beta chains from a single sample sequenced in a study of blood T cell repertoires in COVID-19. The table came from immunoSEQ multiplex PCR; TCRdb's copy has only in-frame clones and leaves some out. The sample yields some 150,000 clones, about four fifths seen once. Sequenced input: peripheral blood. All receptors come from a man aged 60 to 69 with acute or convalescent COVID-19.

The J gene is TRBJ2-2, the V gene TRBV24-1, with unresolved D. CDR3 length: 13 amino acids. CDR1 KGHDR and CDR2 SFDVKD come from the germline V gene. V shed 9 bases and J shed 4 bases, with 11 bases lying between them. In DNA form, the CDR3 reads TGTGCCACCCGCCATCGGGTCACCGGGGAGCTGTTTTTT. Translation: CATRHRVTGELFF.

This chain links TRBV3-1 (or the pseudogene TRBV3-2) with TRBJ1-1, with TRBD1 matching 7 bases. The CDR3 loop spans 14 amino acids. The junction had 2 bases not matched to a gene; V was cut back by 3 bases and J by 1 base. Germline-derived CDR1 and CDR2 are LGHDT and YNNKEL (reference sequence). The DNA of the CDR3 is TGTGCCAGCAGCCAGCGGGACAGGAACACTGAAGCTTTCTTT. Amino acid sequence: CASSQRDRNTEAFF.

The V and J genes are TRBV28 and TRBJ2-7; 10 bases are a match to TRBD1. This CDR3 is 15 amino acids long. V was clipped by 6 bases and J by 5 bases; unmatched bases: 10. CDR1 and CDR2 (germline): MDHEN, SYDVKM. This CDR3 reads CASSSGGQGTHEQYF. The CDR3 DNA sequence: TGTGCCAGCAGCTCCGGGGGACAGGGGACCCACGAGCAGTACTTC.

The rearrangement links TRBV2 to TRBJ1-2, with 7 positions matching TRBD1. Trimming at V came to 4 bases and at J to 5 bases, leaving 4 bases not matched to a gene. The CDR3 totals 13 residues. CDR1 SNHLY and CDR2 FYNNEI come from the germline V gene. CDR3 nucleotide sequence: TGTGCCAGCAGTGCGGACAGGTTGTATGGCTACACCTTC. Protein: CASSADRLYGYTF.

This clone was recorded a few times. The chain carries TRBV3-1 (or the pseudogene TRBV3-2) and TRBJ1-2; 10 bases map to TRBD1. Trimming removed 2 bases from V and 6 bases from J; junction bases left unmatched: 6. Germline V CDR1 and CDR2: LGHDT, YNNKEL (reference sequence). The CDR3 consists of 15 residues. The CDR3 is CASSQLLTGGNGYTF. The CDR3 nucleotides are TGTGCCAGCAGCCAATTATTGACAGGGGGCAATGGCTACACCTTC.

As regards this clone: Other nucleotide sequences from this sample produce the same CDR3. V usage is TRBV28 and J usage is TRBJ2-5; TRBD1 aligns across 11 bases. Germline V gene sequence: CDR1 MDHEN, CDR2 SYDVKM. The trim removed 3 bases at V and 2 bases at J, leaving 2 bases unmatched. CDR3 size: 15 residues. The CDR3, as DNA: TGTGCCAGCAGTTTGGGGACAGGGGGACAAGAGACCCAGTACTTC. It specifies CASSLGTGGQETQYF. The full variable domain, with the rest looked up from reference TRBV28 and TRBJ2-5, is DVKVTQSSRYLVKRTGEKVFLECVQDMDHENMFWYRQDPGLGLRLIYFSYDVKMKEKGDIPEGYSVSREKKERFSLILESASTNQTSMYLCASSLGTGGQETQYFGPGTRLLVL.

In regard to this clone: The DNA is left out, because the CDR3 cannot be placed on it with certainty; the CDR3 is given as TCRdb lists it. This chain joins TRBV18 and TRBJ2-3; the listed D gene, TRBD2, was not tested against the DNA. The CDR3 numbers 20 amino acids, ends counted. CDR1 and CDR2 from the germline V gene are KGHSH and LQKENI. CDR3 sequence reads: CASSPFRGRASGENTDTQYF.